Below, one T cell receptor beta chain is given with its context. The antigen is unknown. Memory CD4+ T cells were sorted as CD4+CD45RO+CD25- cells. General study results and limits: Tumor Treg TCRs overlapped most with tumor naive CD4+ cells. The larger-cohort validation was restricted to a single TCR beta V-J rearrangement rather than whole repertoires.

The ends were cut back, 0 bases at V and 5 bases at J, with 11 bases in the middle. This CDR3 is built from 15 residues. CDR1 is SGDLS and CDR2 is YYNGEE in the germline V gene. Constant-region reverse primers amplified full-length variable regions, followed by semi-nested Nested Universal Primer A PCR. One entry per CDR3 protein results from TCRdb running MiXCR on the 5' RACE reads. Among tens of thousands of distinct CDR3 sequences listed, less than 35% were seen once. The TCR sequence derives from a female donor with breast cancer. The chain combines TRBV9 with TRBJ2-2, with D perhaps matching TRBD2 (6 bases). Sample: memory CD4+ T cells sorted from a lymph node. Regarding subset: memory CD4+ T cells, CD4+CD45RO+CD25-. The CDR3 DNA is TGTGCCAGCAGCGTAGACCGACTAGTGACCGGGGAGCTGTTTTTT. Its translation is CASSVDRLVTGELFF.